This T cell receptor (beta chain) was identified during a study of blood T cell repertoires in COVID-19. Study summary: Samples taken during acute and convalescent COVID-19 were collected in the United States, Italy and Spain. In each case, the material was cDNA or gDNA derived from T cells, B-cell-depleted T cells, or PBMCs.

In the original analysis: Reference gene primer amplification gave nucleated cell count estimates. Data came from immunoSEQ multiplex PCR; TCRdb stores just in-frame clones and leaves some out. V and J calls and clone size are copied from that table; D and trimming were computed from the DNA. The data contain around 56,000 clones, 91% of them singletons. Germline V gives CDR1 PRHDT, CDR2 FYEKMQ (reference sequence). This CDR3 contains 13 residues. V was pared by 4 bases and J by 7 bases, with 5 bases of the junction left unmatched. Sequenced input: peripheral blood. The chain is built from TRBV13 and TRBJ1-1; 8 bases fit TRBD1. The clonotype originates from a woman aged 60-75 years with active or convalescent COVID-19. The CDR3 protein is CASSWTGLGEAFF. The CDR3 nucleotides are TGTGCCAGCAGCTGGACAGGGTTAGGTGAAGCTTTCTTT.